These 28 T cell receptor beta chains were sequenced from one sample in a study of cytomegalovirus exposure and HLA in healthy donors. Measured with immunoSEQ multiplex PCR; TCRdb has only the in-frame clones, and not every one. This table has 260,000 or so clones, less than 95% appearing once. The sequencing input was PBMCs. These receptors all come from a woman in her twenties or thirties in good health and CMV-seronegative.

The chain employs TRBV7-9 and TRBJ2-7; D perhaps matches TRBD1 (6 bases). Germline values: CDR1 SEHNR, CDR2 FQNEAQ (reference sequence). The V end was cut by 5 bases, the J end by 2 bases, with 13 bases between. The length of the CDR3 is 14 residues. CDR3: CASSRTERTYEQYF. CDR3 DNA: TGTGCCAGCAGCCGGACAGAGAGAACCTACGAGCAGTACTTC.

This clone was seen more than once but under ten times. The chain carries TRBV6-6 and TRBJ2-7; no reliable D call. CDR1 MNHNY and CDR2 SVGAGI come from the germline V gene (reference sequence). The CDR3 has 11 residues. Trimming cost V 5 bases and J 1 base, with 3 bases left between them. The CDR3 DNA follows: TGTGCCAGCAGTGGATCCTACGAGCAGTACTTC. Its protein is CASSGSYEQYF.

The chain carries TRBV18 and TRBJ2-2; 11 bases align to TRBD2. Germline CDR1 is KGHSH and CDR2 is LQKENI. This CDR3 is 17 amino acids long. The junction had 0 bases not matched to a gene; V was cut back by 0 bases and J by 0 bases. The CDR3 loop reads CASSPPGLAANTGELFF. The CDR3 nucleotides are TGTGCCAGCTCACCACCGGGACTAGCGGCGAACACCGGGGAGCTGTTTTTT.

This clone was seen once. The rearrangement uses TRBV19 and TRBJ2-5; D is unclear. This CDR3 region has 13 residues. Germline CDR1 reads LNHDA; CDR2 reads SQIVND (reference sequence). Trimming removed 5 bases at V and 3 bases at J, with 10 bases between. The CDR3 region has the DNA TGTGCCAGTAGTCGCTCGGCAAAAGAGACCCAGTACTTC. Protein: CASSRSAKETQYF.

The CDR3 here is CAWSYDRNTEAFF. The CDR3 DNA reads as TGTGCCTGGAGTTACGACAGGAACACTGAAGCTTTCTTT. The chain employs TRBV30 and TRBJ1-1; D might be TRBD1 (5 bases). Germline-derived CDR1 and CDR2 are GTSNPN and SVGIG (reference sequence). The CDR3 consists of 13 residues. Trimming left V 2 bases short and J 1 base short, with 8 bases between.

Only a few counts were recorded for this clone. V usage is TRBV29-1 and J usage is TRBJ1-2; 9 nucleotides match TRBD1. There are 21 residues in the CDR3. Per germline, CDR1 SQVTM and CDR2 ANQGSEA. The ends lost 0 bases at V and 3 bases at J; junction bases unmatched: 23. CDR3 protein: CSVEEPNPAGWYRDRDYGYTF. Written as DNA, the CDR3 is TGCAGCGTTGAAGAACCAAACCCCGCTGGGTGGTACCGGGACAGGGACTATGGCTACACCTTC.

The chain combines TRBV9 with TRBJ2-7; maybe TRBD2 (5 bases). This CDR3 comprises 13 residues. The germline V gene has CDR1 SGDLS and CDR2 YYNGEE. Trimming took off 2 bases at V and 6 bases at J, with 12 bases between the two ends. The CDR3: CASSVTGISEQYF. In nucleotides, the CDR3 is TGTGCCAGCAGCGTTACGGGGATCAGCGAGCAGTACTTC.

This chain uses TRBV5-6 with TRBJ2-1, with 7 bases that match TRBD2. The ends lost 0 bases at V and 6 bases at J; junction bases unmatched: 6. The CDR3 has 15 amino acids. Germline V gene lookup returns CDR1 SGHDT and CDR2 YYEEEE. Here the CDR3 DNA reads TGTGCCAGCAGCTTGGACCTAGCGGAGGTCAATGAGCAGTTCTTC. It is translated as CASSLDLAEVNEQFF.

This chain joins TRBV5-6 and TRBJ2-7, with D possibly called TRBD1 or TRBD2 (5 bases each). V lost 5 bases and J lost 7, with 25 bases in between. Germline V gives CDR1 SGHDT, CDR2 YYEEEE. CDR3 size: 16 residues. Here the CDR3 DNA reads TGTGCCAGCAGTATTTGGGGGAGATCCCCGAGGTGGGAGCAGTACTTC. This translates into CASSIWGRSPRWEQYF.

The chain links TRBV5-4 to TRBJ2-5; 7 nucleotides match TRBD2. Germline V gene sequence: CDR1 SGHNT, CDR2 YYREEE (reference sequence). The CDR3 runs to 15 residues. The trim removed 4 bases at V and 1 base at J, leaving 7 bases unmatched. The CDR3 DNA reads TGTGCCAGCAGCGCCCGGGGAGGGAGCCAAGAGACCCAGTACTTC. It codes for CASSARGGSQETQYF.

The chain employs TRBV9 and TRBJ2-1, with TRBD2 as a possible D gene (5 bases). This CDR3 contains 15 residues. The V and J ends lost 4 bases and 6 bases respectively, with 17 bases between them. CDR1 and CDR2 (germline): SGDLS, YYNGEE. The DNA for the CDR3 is TGTGCCAGCAGCCCCTCTGGGTTTGAGGGCAATGAGCAGTTCTTC. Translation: CASSPSGFEGNEQFF.

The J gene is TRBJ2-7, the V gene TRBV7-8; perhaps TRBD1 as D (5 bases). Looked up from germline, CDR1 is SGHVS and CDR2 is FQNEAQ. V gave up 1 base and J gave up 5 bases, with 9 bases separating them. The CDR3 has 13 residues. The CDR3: CASSLGRVHEQYF. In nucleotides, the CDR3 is TGTGCCAGCAGCTTAGGCAGGGTCCACGAGCAGTACTTC.

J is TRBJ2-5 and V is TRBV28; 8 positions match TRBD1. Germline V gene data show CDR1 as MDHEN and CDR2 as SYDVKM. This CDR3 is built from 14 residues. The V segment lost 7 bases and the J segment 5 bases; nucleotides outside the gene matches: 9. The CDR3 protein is CASTGQGPQETQYF. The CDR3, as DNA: TGTGCCAGCACCGGACAGGGCCCTCAGGAGACCCAGTACTTC.

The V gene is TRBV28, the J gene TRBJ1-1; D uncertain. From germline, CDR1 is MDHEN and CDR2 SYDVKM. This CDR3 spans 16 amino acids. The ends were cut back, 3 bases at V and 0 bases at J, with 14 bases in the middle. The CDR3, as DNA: TGTGCCAGCAGTTTGCCCGGACGGTCCATGAACACTGAAGCTTTCTTT. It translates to CASSLPGRSMNTEAFF.

The CDR3: CASSLAPSGRDYEQYF. For the CDR3, the DNA is TGTGCCAGCAGCTTGGCCCCTAGCGGGAGGGACTACGAGCAGTACTTC. The chain carries TRBV7-9 and TRBJ2-7, with 12 positions matching TRBD2. Germline loops: CDR1 SEHNR, CDR2 FQNEAQ (reference sequence). V shed 3 bases, J shed 3 bases, and the junction held 6 bases outside the gene matches. The CDR3 consists of 16 residues.

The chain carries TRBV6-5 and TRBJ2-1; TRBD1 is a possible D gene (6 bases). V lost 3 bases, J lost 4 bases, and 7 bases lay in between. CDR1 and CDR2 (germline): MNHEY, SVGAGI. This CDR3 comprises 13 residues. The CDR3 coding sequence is TGTGCCAGCAGTTATGGACAGTACAATGAGCAGTTCTTC. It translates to CASSYGQYNEQFF.

The CDR3 DNA reads as TGTGCCAGCAGCGCTGTCGGACTAGACGGCTACGAGCAGTACTTC. This translates into CASSAVGLDGYEQYF. The chain employs TRBV9 and TRBJ2-7; TRBD2 matches 7 bases. J lost 3 bases, V lost 3 bases, and 9 bases had no gene match. Germline CDR1 is SGDLS and CDR2 is YYNGEE. The CDR3 length is 15 residues.

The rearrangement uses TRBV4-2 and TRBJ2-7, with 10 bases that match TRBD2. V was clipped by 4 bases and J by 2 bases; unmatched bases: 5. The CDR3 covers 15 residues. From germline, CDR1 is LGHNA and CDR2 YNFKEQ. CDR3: CASSPLAGDPYEQYF. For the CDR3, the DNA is TGTGCCAGCAGCCCCCTAGCGGGAGACCCCTACGAGCAGTACTTC.

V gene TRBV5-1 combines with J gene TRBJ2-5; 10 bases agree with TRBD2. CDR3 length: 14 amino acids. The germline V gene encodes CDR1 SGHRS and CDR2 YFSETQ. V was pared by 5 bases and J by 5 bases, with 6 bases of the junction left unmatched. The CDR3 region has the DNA TGCGCCAGCAGAGCGGGAGGGCCTAGTGAGACCCAGTACTTC. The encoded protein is CASRAGGPSETQYF.

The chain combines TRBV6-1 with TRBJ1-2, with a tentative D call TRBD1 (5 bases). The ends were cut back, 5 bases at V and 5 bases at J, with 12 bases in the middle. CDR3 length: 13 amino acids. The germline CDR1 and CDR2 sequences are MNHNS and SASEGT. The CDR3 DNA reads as TGTGCCAGCAGTTCCCGGGGGGAGTATGGCTACACCTTC. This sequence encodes CASSSRGEYGYTF.

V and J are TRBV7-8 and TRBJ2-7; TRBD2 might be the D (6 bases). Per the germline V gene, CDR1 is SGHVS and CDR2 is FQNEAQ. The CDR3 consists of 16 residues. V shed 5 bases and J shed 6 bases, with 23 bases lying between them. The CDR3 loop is CASSLEGASFSSEQYF. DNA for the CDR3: TGTGCCAGCAGCCTGGAGGGTGCGAGTTTCAGTTCCGAGCAGTACTTC.

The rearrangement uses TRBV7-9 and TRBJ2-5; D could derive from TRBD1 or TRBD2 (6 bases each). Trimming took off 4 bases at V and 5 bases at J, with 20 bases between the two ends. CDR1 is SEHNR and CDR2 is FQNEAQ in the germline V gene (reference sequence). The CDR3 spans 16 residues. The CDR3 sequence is CASSSVTGRFTETQYF. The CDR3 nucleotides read TGTGCCAGCAGCTCTGTAACAGGGAGGTTTACGGAGACCCAGTACTTC.

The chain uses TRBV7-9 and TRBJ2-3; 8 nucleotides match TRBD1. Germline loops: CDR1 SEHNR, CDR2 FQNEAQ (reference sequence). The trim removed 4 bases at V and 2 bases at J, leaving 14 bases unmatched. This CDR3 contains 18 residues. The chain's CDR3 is CASSSVQTGAAVTDTQYF. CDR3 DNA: TGTGCCAGCAGCTCGGTTCAGACAGGGGCGGCGGTCACAGATACGCAGTATTTT.

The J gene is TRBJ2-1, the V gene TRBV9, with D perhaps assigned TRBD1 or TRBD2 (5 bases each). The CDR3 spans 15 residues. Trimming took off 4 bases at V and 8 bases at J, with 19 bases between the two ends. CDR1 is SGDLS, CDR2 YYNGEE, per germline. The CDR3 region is CASSPPGANNDEQFF. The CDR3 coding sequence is TGTGCCAGCAGCCCACCCGGGGCTAATAACGATGAGCAGTTCTTC. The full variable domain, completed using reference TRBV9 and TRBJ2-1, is DSGVTQTPKHLITATGQRVTLRCSPRSGDLSVYWYQQSLDQGLQFLIQYYNGEERAKGNILERFSAQQFPDLHSELNLSSLELGDSALYFCASSPPGANNDEQFFGPGTRLTVL.

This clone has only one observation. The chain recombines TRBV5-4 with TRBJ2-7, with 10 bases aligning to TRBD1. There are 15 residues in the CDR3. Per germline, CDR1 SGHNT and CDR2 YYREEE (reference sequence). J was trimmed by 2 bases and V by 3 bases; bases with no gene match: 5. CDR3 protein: CASSSRDRGTYEQYF. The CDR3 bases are TGTGCCAGCAGCTCCCGGGACAGGGGCACCTACGAGCAGTACTTC.

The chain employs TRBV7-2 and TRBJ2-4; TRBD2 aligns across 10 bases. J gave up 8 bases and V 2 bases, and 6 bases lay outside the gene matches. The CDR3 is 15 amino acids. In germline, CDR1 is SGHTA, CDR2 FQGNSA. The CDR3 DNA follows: TGTGCCAGCAGCTTATCGGCTAGCGGGAGCTACATTCAGTACTTC. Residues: CASSLSASGSYIQYF.

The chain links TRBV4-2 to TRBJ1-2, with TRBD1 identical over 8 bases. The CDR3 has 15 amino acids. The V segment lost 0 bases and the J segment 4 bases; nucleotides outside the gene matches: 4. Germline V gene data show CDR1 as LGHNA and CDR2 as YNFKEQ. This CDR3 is CASSQDQGAPYGYTF. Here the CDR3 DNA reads TGTGCCAGCAGCCAAGATCAGGGGGCCCCCTATGGCTACACCTTC.

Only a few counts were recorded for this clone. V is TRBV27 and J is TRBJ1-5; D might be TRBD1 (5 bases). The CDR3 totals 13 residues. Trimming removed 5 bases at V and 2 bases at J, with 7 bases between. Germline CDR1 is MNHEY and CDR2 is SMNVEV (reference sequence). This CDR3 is CASSGGGNQPQHF. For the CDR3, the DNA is TGTGCCAGCAGTGGGGGGGGCAATCAGCCCCAGCATTTT.